One and the same sample provided the 8 T cell receptor beta chains below, sequenced in a study of shared T cell receptors in the human thymus. Some clones are missing from TCRdb's copy, which holds only in-frame ones; the method was immunoSEQ multiplex PCR. The sample has more than 300,000 clones; more than 85% are singletons. Material: thymocytes. The receptors stem from a human donor.

The chain carries TRBV5-5 and TRBJ1-5, with D uncertain. The CDR3 is made up of 15 amino acids. Per germline, CDR1 SGHKS and CDR2 YYEKEE (reference sequence). Trimming cost V 4 bases and J 6 bases, with 17 bases left between them. The CDR3 bases are TGTGCCAGCAGCCCGGGAGTTGACGTAACTCAGCCCCAGCATTTT. Translated, it gives CASSPGVDVTQPQHF. The complete variable domain, with remaining parts taken from reference TRBV5-5 and TRBJ1-5, reads DAGVTQSPTHLIKTRGQQVTLRCSPISGHKSVSWYQQVLGQGPQFIFQYYEKEERGRGNFPDRFSARQFPNYSSELNVNALLLGDSALYLCASSPGVDVTQPQHFGDGTRLSIL.

J is TRBJ2-7 and V is TRBV7-6, with 8 bases aligning to TRBD2. The CDR3 is 17 residues long. Germline loops: CDR1 SGHVS, CDR2 FNYEAQ. V was pared by 3 bases and J by 0 bases, with 10 bases of the junction left unmatched. CDR3 protein: CASSLGSGIPGSYEQYF. CDR3 sequence (DNA): TGTGCCAGCAGCTTGGGTAGCGGGATACCCGGCTCCTACGAGCAGTACTTC. Looking up the rest from reference TRBV7-6 and TRBJ2-7 gives the full variable domain: GAGVSQSPRYKVTKRGQDVALRCDPISGHVSLYWYRQALGQGPEFLTYFNYEAQQDKSGLPNDRFSAERPEGSISTLTIQRTEQRDSAMYRCASSLGSGIPGSYEQYFGPGTRLTVT.

The chain combines TRBV5-5 with TRBJ1-2, with 7 nucleotides matching TRBD1. There are 13 residues in the CDR3. Trimming took 4 bases from V and 6 from J; bases not matched to a gene: 6. Germline V lookup: CDR1 SGHKS, CDR2 YYEKEE (reference sequence). The CDR3 here is CASSPGQEDGYTF. CDR3 nucleotide sequence: TGTGCCAGCAGCCCTGGACAGGAAGATGGCTACACCTTC.

The chain couples TRBV28 to TRBJ2-7; a possible D gene is TRBD1 (6 bases). Looked up from germline, CDR1 is MDHEN and CDR2 is SYDVKM. The CDR3 totals 14 residues. Trimming left V 6 bases short and J 3 bases short, with 15 bases between. CDR3 amino acids: CASSYRAGVYEQYF. The CDR3 DNA sequence: TGTGCCAGCAGCTATCGGGCAGGGGTCTACGAGCAGTACTTC.

The chain combines TRBV27 with TRBJ1-1; perhaps TRBD1 as D (5 bases). The CDR3 sequence is 13 residues long. Looked up from germline, CDR1 is MNHEY and CDR2 is SMNVEV (reference sequence). The V gene lost 5 bases and the J gene lost 4 bases, with 11 bases spanning the gap. CDR3 loop: CASSKGRSTEAFF. CDR3 sequence (DNA): TGTGCCAGCAGTAAGGGGCGGAGCACTGAAGCTTTCTTT.

J is TRBJ2-3 and V is TRBV5-1, with D possibly being TRBD1 (5 bases). Trimming took 4 bases from V and 2 from J, leaving 8 bases between them. In germline, CDR1 is SGHRS, CDR2 YFSETQ. This CDR3 contains 13 residues. The CDR3 DNA reads as TGCGCCAGCAGCCACAGGCCCACAGATACGCAGTATTTT. It specifies CASSHRPTDTQYF.

This sequence joins TRBV5-1 and TRBJ2-5; no reliable D call. Gene TRBJ2-7 matches the end of the DNA better, so the J call may be wrong. The CDR3 spans 11 residues. CDR1 and CDR2 from the germline V gene are SGHRS and YFSETQ. The CDR3 bases are TGCGCCAGCAGCCACACCCGCGAGCAGTACTTC. Translation: CASSHTREQYF.

This clone was observed a single time. The V and J genes are TRBV28 and TRBJ2-5; D is tentatively TRBD1 or TRBD2 (5 bases each). The CDR3 contains 16 residues. CDR1 is MDHEN, CDR2 SYDVKM, per germline. Trimming took off 6 bases at V and 5 bases at J, with 22 bases between the two ends. The CDR3 protein is CASRFTGGWGAETQYF. In nucleotides, the CDR3 is TGTGCCAGCAGGTTTACTGGGGGATGGGGTGCGGAGACCCAGTACTTC.